These 10 T cell receptor beta chains were all obtained from the same sample, sequenced in a study of shared clonotypes between healthy human individuals. Measured with immunoSEQ multiplex PCR; TCRdb has only the in-frame clones, and not every one. The sample contains more than 400,000 clones, around four fifths of which appear only once. The sample comprised PBMCs. The receptors come from a woman in her 40s in good health. Some clones in this sample may be carry-over from other donors' samples.

The chain joins TRBV4-2 to TRBJ2-1; 9 bases map to TRBD2. In germline, CDR1 is LGHNA, CDR2 YNFKEQ. This CDR3 has 14 residues. J was trimmed by 7 bases and V by 0 bases; bases with no gene match: 1. This chain's CDR3 is CASSQDGLANEQFF. CDR3 nucleotide sequence: TGTGCCAGCAGCCAAGACGGACTAGCGAATGAGCAGTTCTTC.

The chain combines TRBV30 with TRBJ2-7; 8 bases fit TRBD2. The V gene end was trimmed by 1 base and the J gene end by 2 bases; junction bases not matched to a gene: 10. CDR1 and CDR2 (germline): GTSNPN, SVGIG (reference sequence). CDR3 length equals 16 residues. In DNA, the CDR3 is TGTGCCTGGAGTGCCCCCTCGGGGGGGGCCACCTACGAGCAGTACTTC. Encoded protein: CAWSAPSGGATYEQYF.

Comments on this clone: Other nucleotide sequences from this sample produce the same CDR3. V gene TRBV10-3 combines with J gene TRBJ2-5; D unclear. This CDR3 is built from 12 residues. The V gene's germline CDR1 is ENHRY and CDR2 SYGVKD. The V end lost 2 bases, the J end lost 2 bases, and 3 bases lay between the germline ends. The CDR3 loop is CAISEDQETQYF. CDR3 bases: TGTGCCATCAGTGAGGATCAAGAGACCCAGTACTTC.

This clone was seen a few times. CDR3 nucleotides: TGTGCCAGCAGTTTATTGCCTAGCGGGAGTGGCGGGGAGCTGTTTTTT. It encodes CASSLLPSGSGGELFF. The gene calls are TRBV28 and TRBJ2-2; 10 bases map to TRBD2. Unmatched junction bases numbered 6, after V lost 1 base and J lost 7 bases. The CDR3 loop spans 16 amino acids. Per the germline V gene, CDR1 is MDHEN and CDR2 is SYDVKM.

The genes are TRBV4-1 and TRBJ1-1; possible D gene TRBD1, 5 bases. This CDR3 has 16 residues. Germline lookup yields CDR1 MGHRA and CDR2 YSYEKL. Trimming took off 0 bases at V and 10 bases at J, with 21 bases between the two ends. The CDR3 is CASSQDWVEGFRGAFF. For the CDR3, the DNA is TGCGCCAGCAGCCAAGATTGGGTCGAGGGGTTTAGGGGAGCTTTCTTT.

This chain joins TRBV9 and TRBJ2-3; TRBD2 aligns across 15 bases. The junction had 2 bases not matched to a gene; V was cut back by 0 bases and J by 6 bases. Germline CDR1 and CDR2: SGDLS and YYNGEE. This CDR3 has 16 amino acids. CDR3 in DNA: TGTGCCAGCAGCGTAGGGGGGACTAGCGGGAGGGATACGCAGTATTTT. Translated: CASSVGGTSGRDTQYF.

The chain employs TRBV7-8 and TRBJ2-1, with 11 bases matching TRBD2. The CDR3 has 18 residues. V lost 0 bases, J lost 5 bases, and 9 bases stayed unmatched. The V gene's germline CDR1 is SGHVS and CDR2 FQNEAQ. CDR3 residues: CASSLAIFSGRADNEQFF. In DNA, the CDR3 is TGTGCCAGCAGCTTAGCGATCTTTAGCGGGAGGGCCGACAATGAGCAGTTCTTC.

About this clone itself: This same CDR3 is encoded by further DNA sequences in the sample. The chain uses TRBV6-6 and TRBJ2-5; the D is unclear. The CDR3 loop spans 12 amino acids. V was cut by 2 bases and J by 2 bases, with 3 bases left in between. Germline values: CDR1 MNHNY, CDR2 SVGAGI (reference sequence). In nucleotides, the CDR3 is TGTGCCAGCAGTTACGGGCAAGAGACCCAGTACTTC. This sequence encodes CASSYGQETQYF.

The J gene is TRBJ1-3, the V gene TRBV7-2, with 9 bases fitting TRBD1. The ends lost 4 bases at V and 4 bases at J; junction bases unmatched: 2. Germline CDR1 SGHTA, CDR2 FQGNSA. The CDR3 covers 14 residues. CDR3 in DNA: TGTGCCAGCAGCTCGGGGACAGGGGGAAACACCATATATTTT. It translates to CASSSGTGGNTIYF.

This clone was picked up one time. V usage is TRBV6-5 and J usage is TRBJ1-2; D unresolved. Per the germline V gene, CDR1 is MNHEY and CDR2 is SVGAGI. The CDR3 loop spans 13 amino acids. Trimming cost V 6 bases and J 4 bases, with 12 bases left between them. The CDR3 sequence is CASSQDGPYGYTF. In nucleotides, the CDR3 is TGTGCCAGCAGCCAGGACGGACCCTATGGCTACACCTTC.